This T cell receptor beta chain appears in the sequencing data of a study of cytomegalovirus exposure and HLA in healthy donors. Study-level results: Several of the most significant clusters were apparently associated with common viral pathogens in a later analysis. Confirmation in vitro established that three CMV-associated chains were specific for CMV antigens.

The CDR3 is 15 amino acids. Per the germline V gene, CDR1 is SGDLS and CDR2 is YYNGEE. Trimming shortened V by 4 bases and J by 5 bases, and 17 bases separated the two germline ends. The PCR was carried out with 60 Vbeta primers and 13 Jbeta primers. Measured with immunoSEQ multiplex PCR; TCRdb has only the in-frame clones, and not every one. The table lists more than 150,000 clones, roughly 79% of them singletons. Notes on this clone: Its specificity is unknown.

The V call is TRBV9, the J call TRBJ2-3, with D maybe TRBD1 (6 bases). What was sequenced was PBMCs. The receptor comes from a woman between 45 and 65 years old in good health and CMV-seropositive. Here the CDR3 DNA reads TGTGCCAGCAGCAGACGGGACACACTGGGAGATACGCAGTATTTT. Protein product: CASSRRDTLGDTQYF. Together with reference TRBV9 and TRBJ2-3, the CDR3 gives the full variable domain: DSGVTQTPKHLITATGQRVTLRCSPRSGDLSVYWYQQSLDQGLQFLIQYYNGEERAKGNILERFSAQQFPDLHSELNLSSLELGDSALYFCASSRRDTLGDTQYFGPGTRLTVL.